This section outlines one T cell receptor (beta chain) sequence together with its context. The antigen remains unidentified. This record belongs to a study of OX40 agonist ivuxolimab in advanced cancers. About the study: It was permissible to have had prior anti-PD-1, anti-PD-L1 or anti-CTLA-4 therapy, and approximately 40% had some. Three patients, one with hepatocellular carcinoma and two with cutaneous melanoma, responded partially. Notes on the study in general: The specificity for antigen of the expanded peripheral T cells was not determined.

On cycle 4 day 1 and cycle 7 day 1, as well as at baseline, blood was sampled. CDR3 length: 15 amino acids. CDR1 is SGHNT, CDR2 YYREEE, per germline (reference sequence). V trimming: 4 bases; J trimming: 0 bases; junction bases outside the gene matches: 4. The protocol was immunoSEQ multiplex PCR, while the TCRdb copy is restricted to in-frame clones and leaves out a portion. The table shows about 62,000 clones, with roughly 85% occurring only once. Sample: CD4+ or CD8+ T cells sorted from blood, taken in a trial of the OX40 agonist ivuxolimab. V gene TRBV5-4 combines with J gene TRBJ2-1, with TRBD1 matching 7 bases. The clonotype originates from an adult with an advanced solid tumor such as melanoma, head and neck, liver or kidney cancer. CDR3 region: CASSTGQSSYNEQFF. The CDR3 DNA follows: TGTGCCAGCAGCACGGGACAGAGCTCCTACAATGAGCAGTTCTTC.